The 15 T cell receptor beta chains below all came from one sample that was sequenced in a study of shared clonotypes between healthy human individuals. TCRdb's copy holds only in-frame clones and misses some; the assay was immunoSEQ multiplex PCR. Here the sample spans about 980,000 clones, about 80% being singletons. Sequencing input: memory CD4+ T cells sorted from blood. Subset reported: CD45RA-negative fraction. These receptors all stem from a man aged 18 to 30 in good health.

The chain carries TRBV6-5 and TRBJ1-2, with 12 bases aligning to TRBD1. Trimming removed 6 bases from V and 0 bases from J; junction bases left unmatched: 2. The CDR3 extends over 15 amino acids. From germline, CDR1 is MNHEY and CDR2 SVGAGI. The CDR3 spells CASRGQGAPNYGYTF. DNA of the CDR3: TGTGCCAGCAGGGGACAGGGGGCTCCTAACTATGGCTACACCTTC.

This clone was counted between two and nine times. The rearrangement links TRBV19 to TRBJ1-2, with D unclear. The germline V gene encodes CDR1 LNHDA and CDR2 SQIVND (reference sequence). The CDR3 sequence is 15 residues long. V lost 3 bases and J 5 bases, leaving 16 bases between the germline ends. CDR3 coding DNA: TGTGCCAGTAGTATGAATTCCCGGCTTGGGTATGGCTACACCTTC. Its translation is CASSMNSRLGYGYTF. Combining the CDR3 with reference TRBV19 and TRBJ1-2 gives the whole variable domain DGGITQSPKYLFRKEGQNVTLSCEQNLNHDAMYWYRQDPGQGLRLIYYSQIVNDFQKGDIAEGYSVSREKKESFPLTVTSAQKNPTAFYLCASSMNSRLGYGYTFGSGTRLTVV.

The chain carries TRBV19 and TRBJ1-1, with TRBD1 matching over 8 bases. Germline V CDR1 and CDR2: LNHDA, SQIVND (reference sequence). V shed 0 bases, J shed 3 bases, and the junction held 6 bases outside the gene matches. The CDR3 spans 16 residues. CDR3 in amino acids: CASSIDLDRADTEAFF. The DNA for the CDR3 is TGTGCCAGTAGTATAGACCTGGACAGGGCGGACACTGAAGCTTTCTTT.

V usage is TRBV2 and J usage is TRBJ2-3, with D perhaps TRBD1 or TRBD2 (5 bases each). The CDR3 has 16 amino acids. Germline-derived CDR1 and CDR2 are SNHLY and FYNNEI. Trimming took 4 bases from V and 2 from J, leaving 16 bases between them. The CDR3 loop reads CASSGWDPMVTDTQYF. The CDR3 coding sequence is TGTGCCAGCAGTGGATGGGACCCCATGGTCACAGATACGCAGTATTTT.

The chain uses TRBV5-4 and TRBJ2-6; possible D gene TRBD1, 5 bases. V lost 1 base and J lost 0, with 11 bases in between. This CDR3 region has 17 residues. Per germline, CDR1 SGHNT and CDR2 YYREEE (reference sequence). DNA of the CDR3: TGTGCCAGCAGCTTGAAGTGGGGCCGCTCTGGGGCCAACGTCCTGACTTTC. Protein product: CASSLKWGRSGANVLTF.

The rearrangement joins TRBV28 to TRBJ2-7; tentative D call: TRBD2 (5 bases). V gave up 5 bases and J gave up 2 bases, with 22 bases separating them. The CDR3 contains 17 residues. Germline V gives CDR1 MDHEN, CDR2 SYDVKM. The chain's CDR3 is CASSQTPPRGIPYEQYF. DNA of the CDR3: TGTGCCAGCAGTCAAACCCCCCCCCGGGGAATTCCCTACGAGCAGTACTTC.

The chain employs TRBV7-9 and TRBJ1-6; 7 bases align to TRBD1. Germline V gene sequence: CDR1 SEHNR, CDR2 FQNEAQ (reference sequence). J was trimmed by 7 bases and V by 5 bases; bases with no gene match: 8. The CDR3 loop spans 15 amino acids. CDR3 amino acids: CASSLRDRENSPLHF. The CDR3 DNA sequence: TGTGCCAGCAGCCTAAGGGACAGAGAAAATTCACCCCTCCACTTT.

Note on this clone: The same CDR3 arises from other DNA sequences in this sample as well. The chain links TRBV10-1 to TRBJ1-2; D is uncertain. CDR1 and CDR2 (germline): WNHNN, SYGVQD (reference sequence). Trimming removed 2 bases from V and 5 bases from J, with 9 bases in between. The CDR3 is 13 residues long. The CDR3 is CASSEEGGYGYTF. CDR3 nucleotide sequence: TGCGCCAGCAGTGAGGAAGGAGGTTATGGCTACACCTTC.

V usage is TRBV6-5 and J usage is TRBJ2-7; 12 positions match TRBD2. V lost 6 bases, J lost 2 bases, and 5 bases stayed unmatched. Germline V lookup: CDR1 MNHEY, CDR2 SVGAGI. The CDR3 totals 15 residues. CDR3 nucleotide sequence: TGTGCCAGCAGCTACACTAGCGGGAGGCCCTACGAGCAGTACTTC. Its protein is CASSYTSGRPYEQYF.

V gene TRBV7-2 combines with J gene TRBJ1-6; D unresolved. Looked up from germline, CDR1 is SGHTA and CDR2 is FQGNSA. The CDR3 loop spans 15 amino acids. Between the trimmed V and J ends, which lost 0 bases and 4 bases, there was a span of 7 bases. In nucleotides, the CDR3 is TGTGCCAGCAGCTTAGCGCATTCTTATAATTCACCCCTCCACTTT. Translated, it gives CASSLAHSYNSPLHF.

The V gene is TRBV4-2, the J gene TRBJ2-3; maybe TRBD2 (5 bases). Germline V gene data show CDR1 as LGHNA and CDR2 as YNFKEQ. The length of the CDR3 is 14 residues. The V end was cut by 1 base, the J end by 6 bases, with 11 bases between. The CDR3 DNA reads TGTGCCAGCAGCCAAGGTGCCGAGCGGGATACGCAGTATTTT. Translation: CASSQGAERDTQYF.

This clone was seen a single time. The rearrangement joins TRBV5-1 to TRBJ2-1, with 15 bases that match TRBD2. The CDR3 length is 16 residues. Trimming removed 4 bases from V and 6 bases from J; junction bases left unmatched: 5. Per germline, CDR1 SGHRS and CDR2 YFSETQ. This CDR3 reads CASSTGLAGGINEQFF. DNA for the CDR3: TGCGCCAGCAGCACGGGACTAGCGGGAGGAATCAATGAGCAGTTCTTC.

The genes are TRBV2 and TRBJ2-7; TRBD1 matches 9 bases. This CDR3 comprises 14 residues. Germline V gives CDR1 SNHLY, CDR2 FYNNEI. V shed 8 bases and J 3 bases; nucleotides not matched to a gene: 8. For the CDR3, the DNA is TGTGCCAGCCGAGGGGGGACAGGGAACTACGAGCAGTACTTC. Translating gives CASRGGTGNYEQYF.

The V and J genes are TRBV7-3 and TRBJ2-3; D remains ambiguous. The CDR3 has 14 amino acids. CDR1 and CDR2 (germline): SGHTA, FQGTGA. Between the trimmed V and J ends, which lost 1 base and 3 bases, there was a span of 8 bases. The CDR3 spells CASSLNSGTDTQYF. In nucleotides, the CDR3 is TGTGCCAGCAGCTTAAATTCTGGAACAGATACGCAGTATTTT.

The chain is built from TRBV5-1 and TRBJ2-1; a weak D match, TRBD2 (6 bases). With 4 bases removed from V and 9 bases from J, the gap between germline ends came to 20 bases. The CDR3 is made up of 15 amino acids. Germline V gene sequence: CDR1 SGHRS, CDR2 YFSETQ. The DNA for the CDR3 is TGCGCCAGCAGCCTGGAGGGACTTAGCAGTCGTGAGCAGTTCTTC. It translates to CASSLEGLSSREQFF.